Below, one TCR beta chain is given with its context. Controls came from buffy coats of healthy blood donors. The method was immunoSEQ multiplex PCR; TCRdb's version includes in-frame clones alone and lacks a portion of them. The repertoire includes approximately 24,000 clones, 81% of them detected once, and around 0.33% sits in the top ten. The sample is drawn from a study of STAT5B mutations in CD4+ large granular lymphocyte leukemia. V was trimmed by 2 bases and J by 2 bases, leaving 14 bases between them. This CDR3 spans 16 amino acids. The germline gives CDR1 SGDLS, CDR2 YYNGEE. The chain combines TRBV9 with TRBJ2-1; possible D gene TRBD1, 5 bases. Sample: CD4+ T cells from blood buffy coats. The TCR sequence derives from a human donor in good health. CDR3 sequence reads: CASSVTGREAYNEQFF. For the CDR3, the DNA is TGTGCCAGCAGCGTCACAGGCCGCGAGGCCTACAATGAGCAGTTCTTC.